Shown below are 4 T cell receptor beta chains from a single sample sequenced in a study of shared clonotypes between healthy human individuals. The assay was immunoSEQ multiplex PCR, and TCRdb's table has in-frame clones only and misses some. The sample holds about 750,000 clones; 92% are singletons and the top ten take about 24%. Naive-designated CD8 cells lacked CD45RO, were positively enriched for CCR7, and omitted terminally differentiated effector memory CD45RA+ cells. The sample was naive CD8+ T cells sorted from blood. Receptors originate from a man aged 30 to 39 in good health.

Here the CDR3 DNA reads TGTGCCAGCTCACCAAGTAGCGGAAAAGAGACCCAGTACTTC. This codes for CASSPSSGKETQYF. The gene calls are TRBV18 and TRBJ2-5; perhaps TRBD2 as D (6 bases). The germline V gene encodes CDR1 KGHSH and CDR2 LQKENI. Trimming took 2 bases from V and 3 from J, leaving 10 bases between them. This CDR3 comprises 14 residues.

The chain combines TRBV27 with TRBJ1-2; D gene ambiguous. Germline CDR1 reads MNHEY; CDR2 reads SMNVEV (reference sequence). CDR3 length: 13 amino acids. Trimming took 4 bases from V and 2 from J, leaving 8 bases between them. CDR3 DNA: TGTGCCAGCAGTTATCAGTTAAACTATGGCTACACCTTC. This encodes CASSYQLNYGYTF.

This chain connects TRBV13 to TRBJ1-5; weak D call: TRBD1 (6 bases). V lost 0 bases and J lost 2, with 11 bases in between. There are 16 residues in the CDR3. Germline CDR1 reads PRHDT; CDR2 reads FYEKMQ (reference sequence). In nucleotides, the CDR3 is TGTGCCAGCAGCTTAGGCCTAGGGGGTCGCAATCAGCCCCAGCATTTT. Translating it yields CASSLGLGGRNQPQHF.

V usage is TRBV7-8 and J usage is TRBJ2-1, with 9 bases that match TRBD2. With 7 bases clipped from V and 6 bases from J, the junction kept 16 bases outside the gene matches. The CDR3 totals 17 residues. Germline loops: CDR1 SGHVS, CDR2 FQNEAQ. CDR3 loop: CASTAQLGGRAGNEQFF. As DNA, the CDR3 is TGTGCCAGCACCGCCCAACTAGGCGGGAGGGCCGGCAATGAGCAGTTCTTC.